These 26 T cell receptor beta chains were sequenced from one sample in a study of blood T cell repertoires in COVID-19. Libraries were prepared by immunoSEQ multiplex PCR; TCRdb keeps only in-frame clonotypes and omits some of them. The profile shows 65,000 or so clones, roughly 84% of them singletons. What was sequenced was peripheral blood. The receptor source for this set is a man aged 30 to 39 with COVID-19, enrolled during active disease.

The chain combines TRBV6-1 with TRBJ2-2; D remains ambiguous. CDR3 length equals 14 residues. Germline assignment: CDR1 MNHNS and CDR2 SASEGT. Trimming shortened V by 0 bases and J by 9 bases, and 11 bases separated the two germline ends. In nucleotides, the CDR3 is TGTGCCAGCAGTGAAGCCTGGGCACGCCGGGAGCTGTTTTTT. Translating gives CASSEAWARRELFF.

The rearrangement links TRBV28 to TRBJ1-2; 7 positions match TRBD1. Losses at the gene ends were 7 bases for V and 4 bases for J; bases not matched to a gene: 6. Germline CDR1 MDHEN, CDR2 SYDVKM. The CDR3 covers 13 residues. The CDR3 DNA reads TGTGCCAGCAAGGGGGCCGGATCCTATGGCTACACCTTC. Residues: CASKGAGSYGYTF.

The V call is TRBV3-1 (or the pseudogene TRBV3-2), the J call TRBJ2-7, with a tentative D call TRBD1 (6 bases). The CDR3 has 18 residues. CDR1 LGHDT and CDR2 YNNKEL come from the germline V gene (reference sequence). The germline V and J ends were trimmed by 1 base and 2 bases, with 21 bases remaining between them. The CDR3 sequence: CASSQGPGDSVHPYEQYF. Written as DNA, the CDR3 is TGTGCCAGCAGCCAAGGCCCAGGGGATTCGGTACATCCCTACGAGCAGTACTTC.

The gene calls are TRBV2 and TRBJ1-2; possible D gene TRBD1, 5 bases. Germline V gives CDR1 SNHLY, CDR2 FYNNEI. CDR3 length: 11 amino acids. The CDR3 nucleotides read TGTGCTAGGATGGGGGGTAATGGCTACACCTTC. It specifies CARMGGNGYTF.

This chain uses TRBV7-9 with TRBJ1-6, with D uncertain. V shed 5 bases and J shed 7 bases, with 9 bases lying between them. This CDR3 region has 13 residues. The germline V gene has CDR1 SEHNR and CDR2 FQNEAQ (reference sequence). The CDR3 DNA sequence: TGTGCCAGCAGCCCCCCGGTAAATTCACCCCTCCACTTT. Amino acid sequence: CASSPPVNSPLHF.

The rearrangement links TRBV6-5 to TRBJ1-2; D may be TRBD1 (5 bases). The CDR3 runs to 15 residues. Germline-derived CDR1 and CDR2 are MNHEY and SVGAGI. Trimming stripped 2 bases from V and 5 bases from J, with 15 bases between. CDR3 loop: CASSYGQPRYYGYTF. DNA of the CDR3: TGTGCCAGCAGTTACGGACAACCCCGCTATTATGGCTACACCTTC.

V gene TRBV30 combines with J gene TRBJ1-2, with 7 bases lining up with TRBD1. The CDR3 consists of 13 residues. Looked up from germline, CDR1 is GTSNPN and CDR2 is SVGIG (reference sequence). V gave up 5 bases and J gave up 1 base; unmatched junction bases: 4. The CDR3 region has the DNA TGTGCCTGGGCTCAGGGGGATAACTATGGCTACACCTTC. Protein: CAWAQGDNYGYTF.

The genes are TRBV2 and TRBJ2-6, with 8 bases lining up with TRBD1. CDR3 length equals 18 residues. The V segment lost 4 bases and the J segment 0 bases; nucleotides outside the gene matches: 8. Germline CDR1 reads SNHLY; CDR2 reads FYNNEI. The CDR3 spells CASSAAQGVSSGANVLTF. The CDR3, as DNA: TGTGCCAGCAGTGCGGCACAGGGGGTATCCTCTGGGGCCAACGTCCTGACTTTC.

Turning to this clone: At one end the junction does not follow the germline gene, possibly because of a read error. The CDR3 nucleotides are TGTGCTAGCAGCTTGACAGGGAAGGGTCAGCCCCAGCATTTT. This sequence encodes CASSLTGKGQPQHF. V usage is TRBV7-7 and J usage is TRBJ1-5, with TRBD1 matching 7 bases. The CDR3 is made up of 14 amino acids. The germline V gene encodes CDR1 SSHAT and CDR2 FNYEAQ (reference sequence).

The chain combines TRBV7-9 with TRBJ2-3; TRBD1 agrees at 7 bases. The CDR3 covers 17 residues. Trimming removed 10 bases from V and 4 bases from J; junction bases left unmatched: 20. In germline, CDR1 is SEHNR, CDR2 FQNEAQ (reference sequence). CDR3 DNA sequence: TGTGCCATCCAGCGATTGGGGGCAGGGGGAAGTGCAGATACGCAGTATTTT. Amino acids: CAIQRLGAGGSADTQYF. The full variable domain, its missing parts supplied by reference TRBV7-9 and TRBJ2-3, is DTGVSQNPRHKITKRGQNVTFRCDPISEHNRLYWYRQTLGQGPEFLTYFQNEAQLEKSRLLSDRFSAERPKGSFSTLEIQRTEQGDSAMYLCAIQRLGAGGSADTQYFGPGTRLTVL.

This clone turned up a few times. The DNA of the CDR3 is TGTGCCAGCAGTTTGGGACAGAAGTTCAGGGGCTACACCTTC. Translating it yields CASSLGQKFRGYTF. V and J are TRBV27 and TRBJ1-2; TRBD1 matches 7 bases. V lost 3 bases, J lost 8 bases, and 9 bases stayed unmatched. The CDR3 is 14 amino acids. In germline, CDR1 is MNHEY, CDR2 SMNVEV (reference sequence).

V usage is TRBV9 and J usage is TRBJ2-4, with 9 bases matching TRBD1. CDR3 length: 16 amino acids. V lost 4 bases, J lost 2 bases, and 7 bases stayed unmatched. Germline values: CDR1 SGDLS, CDR2 YYNGEE. The CDR3 DNA is TGTGCCAGCAGCTTAGGACAGGGGAGGACCAAAAACATTCAGTACTTC. As protein: CASSLGQGRTKNIQYF.

The chain couples TRBV6-5 to TRBJ1-5, with 8 bases matching TRBD1. The length of the CDR3 is 15 residues. J was trimmed by 4 bases and V by 2 bases; bases with no gene match: 4. Germline V gene sequence: CDR1 MNHEY, CDR2 SVGAGI. Here the CDR3 reads CASSYQQGVNQPQHF. The CDR3 nucleotides read TGTGCCAGCAGTTACCAACAGGGGGTAAATCAGCCCCAGCATTTT.

CDR3 nucleotides: TGTGCCAGCAGCTTAGAGGGACATGGGCAAGAGACCCAGTACTTC. Protein: CASSLEGHGQETQYF. The chain joins TRBV12-1 to TRBJ2-5; the table calls TRBD1, which could not be checked here. TRBV12-1 is deemed a pseudogene. The CDR3 covers 15 residues.

The genes are TRBV27 and TRBJ2-7; TRBD1 matches 7 bases. V lost 0 bases and J lost 2; bases outside the gene matches: 7. The CDR3 contains 16 residues. Germline assignment: CDR1 MNHEY and CDR2 SMNVEV (reference sequence). The CDR3, as DNA: TGTGCCAGCAGTTTATCCTCAGGGGGAACAACCTACGAGCAGTACTTC. Amino acids: CASSLSSGGTTYEQYF.

This clone was found a few times. This sequence joins TRBV4-2 and TRBJ2-7; 10 bases are a match to TRBD1. There are 14 residues in the CDR3. Germline V gene lookup returns CDR1 LGHNA and CDR2 YNFKEQ. Losses at the gene ends were 3 bases for V and 6 bases for J; bases not matched to a gene: 5. The CDR3 reads CASSHGGQGREQYF. The CDR3 coding sequence is TGTGCCAGCAGCCACGGGGGACAGGGGCGCGAGCAGTACTTC.

V gene TRBV6-6 combines with J gene TRBJ2-7; 10 bases fit TRBD2. CDR3 size: 18 residues. Looked up from germline, CDR1 is MNHNY and CDR2 is SVGAGI (reference sequence). V was clipped by 5 bases and J by 2 bases; unmatched bases: 15. This chain's CDR3 is CASSPRLAGGSWAYEQYF. The CDR3 bases are TGTGCCAGCAGTCCGAGACTAGCGGGCGGGTCTTGGGCCTACGAGCAGTACTTC.

The chain is built from TRBV20-1 and TRBJ1-1; TRBD1 aligns across 8 bases. Germline-derived CDR1 and CDR2 are DFQATT and SNEGSKA (reference sequence). The trim removed 6 bases at V and 6 bases at J, leaving 6 bases unmatched. The CDR3 has 12 amino acids. The CDR3 region has the DNA TGCAGTGCGAGTGAACAGGGGGCTGAAGCTTTCTTT. Translating gives CSASEQGAEAFF.

The CDR3 DNA reads TGTGCCAGCAGCCATAGCGGGAGGGCGACCGGGGAGCTGTTTTTT. It translates to CASSHSGRATGELFF. The V call is TRBV14, the J call TRBJ2-2, with 11 bases that match TRBD2. V shed 3 bases and J 5 bases; nucleotides not matched to a gene: 2. The germline V gene encodes CDR1 SGHDN and CDR2 FVKESK. The CDR3 runs to 15 residues.

Comments on this clone: Mismatch with germline at one junction end may stem from a read error. The gene calls are TRBV7-7 and TRBJ2-5, with TRBD1 matching over 10 bases. Germline CDR1 and CDR2: SSHAT and FNYEAQ (reference sequence). This CDR3 comprises 14 residues. CDR3 protein: CASSRQGAGETQYF. In nucleotides, the CDR3 is TGTGCTAGCAGCCGACAGGGGGCGGGGGAGACCCAGTACTTC. Using reference TRBV7-7 and TRBJ2-5 for the parts outside the CDR3, the full variable domain is GAGVSQSPRYKVTKRGQDVTLRCDPISSHATLYWYQQALGQGPEFLTYFNYEAQPDKSGLPSDRFSAERPEGSISTLTIQRTEQRDSAMYRCASSRQGAGETQYFGPGTRLLVL.

The CDR3 bases are TGCGCCAGCAGCCAAGCCCCCCGGGAGAGGGACTACGAGCAGTACTTC. Translating gives CASSQAPRERDYEQYF. The chain is built from TRBV4-1 and TRBJ2-7; D is possibly TRBD2 (6 bases). The CDR3 has 16 amino acids. V dropped 1 base and J dropped 3 bases, with 16 bases sitting between them. Germline loops: CDR1 MGHRA, CDR2 YSYEKL.

In nucleotides, the CDR3 is TGTGCCAGCAGCCAAAATCGAGGGGGCGCATCCAAAAACATTCAGTACTTC. Its translation: CASSQNRGGASKNIQYF. This chain connects TRBV14 to TRBJ2-4; 7 bases align to TRBD1. Germline values: CDR1 SGHDN, CDR2 FVKESK. V shed 2 bases, J shed 2 bases, and the junction held 9 bases outside the gene matches. The CDR3 spans 17 residues.

The V and J genes are TRBV4-2 and TRBJ1-4; D uncertain. The V end was cut by 0 bases, the J end by 3 bases, with 8 bases between. Germline V gene lookup returns CDR1 LGHNA and CDR2 YNFKEQ. This CDR3 has 15 residues. The CDR3 loop reads CASSQDGGANEKLFF. CDR3 coding DNA: TGTGCCAGCAGCCAAGATGGCGGAGCTAATGAAAAACTGTTTTTT.

The chain uses TRBV4-1 and TRBJ1-1; D unresolved. CDR1 is MGHRA and CDR2 is YSYEKL in the germline V gene. Between the trimmed V and J ends, which lost 3 bases and 5 bases, there was a span of 22 bases. This CDR3 is built from 17 residues. Written as DNA, the CDR3 is TGCGCCAGCAGCCACGGAGCGGCGACCCGAGGGAAAACTGAAGCTTTCTTT. Amino acid sequence: CASSHGAATRGKTEAFF.

This chain uses TRBV12-5 with TRBJ1-2; D unresolved. There are 12 residues in the CDR3. Germline loops: CDR1 LGHNT, CDR2 FRNRAP. The ends were cut back, 1 base at V and 7 bases at J, with 7 bases in the middle. The CDR3 DNA follows: TGTGCTAGTGGTTTGGGGGCTGGTGGCTACACCTTC. Its translation: CASGLGAGGYTF.

The chain carries TRBV29-1 and TRBJ1-3; no firm D call. Germline-derived CDR1 and CDR2 are SQVTM and ANQGSEA. Trimming took off 7 bases at V and 0 bases at J, with 7 bases between the two ends. This CDR3 spans 12 amino acids. CDR3 region: CSGKSSGNTIYF. The CDR3 region has the DNA TGCAGCGGTAAGAGCTCTGGAAACACCATATATTTT.